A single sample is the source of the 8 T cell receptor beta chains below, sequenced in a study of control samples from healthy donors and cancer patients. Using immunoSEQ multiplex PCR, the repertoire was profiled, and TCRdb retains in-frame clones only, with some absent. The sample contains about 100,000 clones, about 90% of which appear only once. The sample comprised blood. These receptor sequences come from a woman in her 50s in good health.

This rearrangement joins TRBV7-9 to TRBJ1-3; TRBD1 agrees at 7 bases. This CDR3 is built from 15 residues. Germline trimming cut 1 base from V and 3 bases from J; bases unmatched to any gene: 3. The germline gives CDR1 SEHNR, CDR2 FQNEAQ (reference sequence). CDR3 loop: CASSLGQGGGNTIYF. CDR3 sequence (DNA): TGTGCCAGCAGCTTAGGACAGGGAGGTGGAAACACCATATATTTT. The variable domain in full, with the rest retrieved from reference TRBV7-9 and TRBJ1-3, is DTGVSQNPRHKITKRGQNVTFRCDPISEHNRLYWYRQTLGQGPEFLTYFQNEAQLEKSRLLSDRFSAERPKGSFSTLEIQRTEQGDSAMYLCASSLGQGGGNTIYFGEGSWLTVV.

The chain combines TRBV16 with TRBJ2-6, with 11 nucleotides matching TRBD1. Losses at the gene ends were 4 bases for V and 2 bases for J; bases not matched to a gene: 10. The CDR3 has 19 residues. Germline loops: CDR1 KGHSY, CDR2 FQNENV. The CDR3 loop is CASSPSGWTGGTGANVLTF. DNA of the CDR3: TGTGCCAGCAGCCCCTCGGGGTGGACAGGGGGCACTGGGGCCAACGTCCTGACTTTC. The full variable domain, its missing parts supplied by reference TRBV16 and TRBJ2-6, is GEEVAQTPKHLVRGEGQKAKLYCAPIKGHSYVFWYQQVLKNEFKFLISFQNENVFDETGMPKERFSAKCLPNSPCSLEIQATKLEDSAVYFCASSPSGWTGGTGANVLTFGAGSRLTVL.

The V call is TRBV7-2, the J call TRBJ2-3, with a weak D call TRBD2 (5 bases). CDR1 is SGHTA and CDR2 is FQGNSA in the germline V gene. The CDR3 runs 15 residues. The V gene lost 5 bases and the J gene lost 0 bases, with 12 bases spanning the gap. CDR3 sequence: CASSTQLVSTDTQYF. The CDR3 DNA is TGTGCCAGCAGCACCCAACTAGTTAGCACAGATACGCAGTATTTT.

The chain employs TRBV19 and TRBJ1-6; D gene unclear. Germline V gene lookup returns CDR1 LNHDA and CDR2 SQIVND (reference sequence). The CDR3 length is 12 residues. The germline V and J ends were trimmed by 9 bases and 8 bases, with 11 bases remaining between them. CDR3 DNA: TGTGCCAGCCAAAAACAGTATTCACCCCTCCACTTT. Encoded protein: CASQKQYSPLHF.

CDR3 bases: TGTGCCTCAGCATCTGCGGGACACTCCTACGAGCAGTACGTC. Translated, it gives CASASAGHSYEQYV. The rearrangement joins TRBV6-5 to TRBJ2-7, with D perhaps TRBD1 or TRBD2 (6 bases each). Trimming removed 11 bases from V and 0 bases from J, with 17 bases in between. CDR1 and CDR2 from the germline V gene are MNHEY and SVGAGI. The CDR3 runs to 14 residues.

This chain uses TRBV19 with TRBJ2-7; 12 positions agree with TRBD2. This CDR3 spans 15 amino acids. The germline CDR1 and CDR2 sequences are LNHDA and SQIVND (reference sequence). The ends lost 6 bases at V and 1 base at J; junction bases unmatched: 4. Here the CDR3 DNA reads TGTGCCAGTAGCAGGACTAGCGGGGATTCCTACGAGCAGTACGTC. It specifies CASSRTSGDSYEQYV.

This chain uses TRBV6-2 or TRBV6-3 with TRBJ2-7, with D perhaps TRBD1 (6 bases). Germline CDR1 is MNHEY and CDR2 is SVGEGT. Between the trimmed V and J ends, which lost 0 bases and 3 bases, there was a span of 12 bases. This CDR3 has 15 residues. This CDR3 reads CASSYSRLGGYEQYV. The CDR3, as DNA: TGTGCCAGCAGTTACTCTCGGCTAGGGGGCTACGAGCAGTACGTC.

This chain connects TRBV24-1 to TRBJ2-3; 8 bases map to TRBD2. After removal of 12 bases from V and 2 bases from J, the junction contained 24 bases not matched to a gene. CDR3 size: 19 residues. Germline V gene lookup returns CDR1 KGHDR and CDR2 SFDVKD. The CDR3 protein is CASWRATGAGVLNTDTQYF. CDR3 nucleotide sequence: TGTGCCTCATGGCGGGCTACAGGAGCGGGAGTTTTGAACACAGATACGCAGTATTTT.